The rows below give T cell receptor beta chains drawn from one sample of a study of blood T cell repertoires in COVID-19. Some clones are missing from TCRdb's copy, which holds only in-frame ones; the method was immunoSEQ multiplex PCR. The sample yields 90,000 to 110,000 clones, 75% to 90% seen once. What was sequenced was peripheral blood. The receptors come from a woman aged 60-75 years with acute or convalescent COVID-19. The CDR3 runs from the conserved cysteine through the conserved F or W. A D gene is named only where the DNA matches it firmly. A clone size is listed for some rows: how often the clone was seen (once, few, many), or a class if it is expanded.

d_call: TRBD1; clone_size: NA; j_call: TRBJ2-7; v_call: TRBV19; cdr3_nt: TGTGCCAGTAGTGTTACCAGGGGGACCTACGAGCAGTACTTC; cdr3_aa: CASSVTRGTYEQYF
d_call: TRBD1; clone_size: NA; j_call: TRBJ1-2; v_call: TRBV15; cdr3_nt: TGTGCCACCTCGACAGGGATCAACTATGGCTACACCTTC; cdr3_aa: CATSTGINYGYTF
d_call: NA; clone_size: few; j_call: TRBJ1-1; v_call: TRBV19; cdr3_nt: TGTGCCAGTAGTATGGAGGCACGGAACACTGAAGCTTTCTTT; cdr3_aa: CASSMEARNTEAFF
d_call: NA; clone_size: NA; j_call: TRBJ2-1; v_call: TRBV18; cdr3_nt: TGTGCCAGCTCACCGGAGGTGCGGCTTTACAATGAGCAGTTCTTC; cdr3_aa: CASSPEVRLYNEQFF
d_call: NA; clone_size: NA; j_call: TRBJ2-1; v_call: TRBV5-1; cdr3_nt: TGCGCCAGCAGCGTTCTAGTAGACTACAATGAGCAGTTCTTC; cdr3_aa: CASSVLVDYNEQFF
d_call: TRBD1; clone_size: NA; j_call: TRBJ1-1; v_call: TRBV10-2; cdr3_nt: TGCGCCAGCAGGGACAGGGCGAACACTGAAGCTTTCTTT; cdr3_aa: CASRDRANTEAFF
d_call: TRBD2; clone_size: NA; j_call: TRBJ2-1; v_call: TRBV7-3; cdr3_nt: TGTGCCAGCAGCCTCAGAAGCGGGAGGCCTCAGCAGTTCTTC; cdr3_aa: CASSLRSGRPQQFF
d_call: TRBD1; clone_size: once; j_call: TRBJ2-7; v_call: TRBV5-1; cdr3_nt: TGCGCCAGCTGCCCAGGGACAGGGGGCGGCGAGCAGTACTTC; cdr3_aa: CASCPGTGGGEQYF
d_call: TRBD1; clone_size: NA; j_call: TRBJ1-4; v_call: TRBV28; cdr3_nt: TGTGCCGGACAGGGGAATAATGAAAAACTGTTTTTT; cdr3_aa: CAGQGNNEKLFF
d_call: NA; clone_size: NA; j_call: TRBJ1-5; v_call: TRBV28; cdr3_nt: TGTGCCAGCAGTCTCAGAACCGGGACACTTAATCAGCCCCAGCATTTT; cdr3_aa: CASSLRTGTLNQPQHF
d_call: NA; clone_size: NA; j_call: TRBJ2-7; v_call: TRBV5-1; cdr3_nt: TGCGCCAGCAGCTTGGATCTCAGGGTATACGAGCAGTACTTC; cdr3_aa: CASSLDLRVYEQYF
d_call: TRBD2; clone_size: NA; j_call: TRBJ2-5; v_call: TRBV7-2; cdr3_nt: TGTGCCAGCAGCTTAGTCGGCGGGAGGGCCCCCGAGACCCAGTACTTC; cdr3_aa: CASSLVGGRAPETQYF
d_call: TRBD2; clone_size: NA; j_call: TRBJ2-3; v_call: TRBV9; cdr3_nt: TGTGCCAGCACTTCGGGGGGTGATACGCAGTATTTT; cdr3_aa: CASTSGGDTQYF
d_call: TRBD2; clone_size: once; j_call: TRBJ2-1; v_call: TRBV2; cdr3_nt: TGTGCCACCAGAGAGCGGGGGGGCGTAAATGAGCAGTTCTTC; cdr3_aa: CATRERGGVNEQFF
d_call: TRBD1; clone_size: once; j_call: TRBJ2-7; v_call: TRBV15; cdr3_nt: TGTGCCACCAGCAGCAGACAGGGGGCGGGGGCATACGAGCAGTACTTC; cdr3_aa: CATSSRQGAGAYEQYF
d_call: TRBD1; clone_size: NA; j_call: TRBJ1-2; v_call: TRBV27; cdr3_nt: TGTGCCAGCAGTTTCGGGGACAGTTCAACCTATGGCTACACCTTC; cdr3_aa: CASSFGDSSTYGYTF
d_call: TRBD2; clone_size: NA; j_call: TRBJ2-4; v_call: TRBV11-2; cdr3_nt: TGTGCCAGCAGCTCGGGACTAGCGGGAGCGGTCATTCAGTACTTC; cdr3_aa: CASSSGLAGAVIQYF
d_call: NA; clone_size: NA; j_call: TRBJ1-2; v_call: TRBV18; cdr3_nt: TGTGCCAGCTCACCAGAATCCAGGCACTATGGCTACACCTTC; cdr3_aa: CASSPESRHYGYTF
d_call: NA; clone_size: once; j_call: TRBJ1-5; v_call: TRBV19; cdr3_nt: TGTGCCAGTAGTAAGTACTCAGGGGTTGGGAGTCAGCCCCAGCATTTT; cdr3_aa: CASSKYSGVGSQPQHF
d_call: TRBD1; clone_size: NA; j_call: TRBJ1-6; v_call: TRBV27; cdr3_nt: TGTGCCAGCGCTTATGGGACAGGGGTGTTTTCACCCCTCCACTTT; cdr3_aa: CASAYGTGVFSPLHF
d_call: NA; clone_size: NA; j_call: TRBJ1-1; v_call: TRBV7-9; cdr3_nt: TGTGCCAGCAGCCCGGACGGAGGAAACACTGAAGCTTTCTTT; cdr3_aa: CASSPDGGNTEAFF
d_call: NA; clone_size: NA; j_call: TRBJ1-2; v_call: TRBV29-1; cdr3_nt: TGCAGCACTGGGGGCGACTATGGCTACACCTTC; cdr3_aa: CSTGGDYGYTF
d_call: TRBD2; clone_size: NA; j_call: TRBJ2-3; v_call: TRBV24-1; cdr3_nt: TGTGCCACGGCTAGCGGGGGGACAGATACGCAGTATTTT; cdr3_aa: CATASGGTDTQYF
d_call: NA; clone_size: NA; j_call: TRBJ2-7; v_call: TRBV12-3/TRBV12-4; cdr3_nt: TGTGCCAGCAGTTTAGCCCGCTACGAGCAGTACTTC; cdr3_aa: CASSLARYEQYF
d_call: NA; clone_size: NA; j_call: TRBJ2-2; v_call: TRBV7-3; cdr3_nt: TGTGCCAGCAGCTTACGGGACACCGGGGAGCTGTTTTTT; cdr3_aa: CASSLRDTGELFF
d_call: TRBD1; clone_size: NA; j_call: TRBJ2-7; v_call: TRBV5-1; cdr3_nt: TGCGCCAGCAGCTTGGGACAGGGTATCTACGAGCAGTACTTC; cdr3_aa: CASSLGQGIYEQYF
d_call: NA; clone_size: NA; j_call: TRBJ2-1; v_call: TRBV29-1; cdr3_nt: TGCAGCGCGCAGGTGGATGAGCAGTTCTTC; cdr3_aa: CSAQVDEQFF
d_call: NA; clone_size: NA; j_call: TRBJ1-5; v_call: TRBV5-1; cdr3_nt: TGCGCCAGCAGCTTGCAACCGGGTGAAGGTCAGCCCCAGCATTTT; cdr3_aa: CASSLQPGEGQPQHF
d_call: NA; clone_size: NA; j_call: TRBJ2-5; v_call: TRBV11-3; cdr3_nt: TGTGCCAGGAGAGACGGAGAGGCCCAGTACTTC; cdr3_aa: CARRDGEAQYF
d_call: NA; clone_size: NA; j_call: TRBJ2-3; v_call: TRBV7-8; cdr3_nt: TGTGCCAGCAGCTTAAGTGGGCTAGCGAGAGATACGCAGTATTTT; cdr3_aa: CASSLSGLARDTQYF
d_call: TRBD1; clone_size: NA; j_call: TRBJ2-6; v_call: TRBV19; cdr3_nt: TGTGCCAGTAGTATATCGAGGGGACAGTCTGGGGCCAACGTCCTGACTTTC; cdr3_aa: CASSISRGQSGANVLTF
d_call: NA; clone_size: once; j_call: TRBJ1-5; v_call: TRBV3-1/TRBV3-2; cdr3_nt: TGTGCCAGCAGCCAGGGAGTCGCGCCCCAGCATTTT; cdr3_aa: CASSQGVAPQHF
d_call: NA; clone_size: NA; j_call: TRBJ1-2; v_call: TRBV21-1; cdr3_nt: TGTGCCAGCAGCAAACCTAAAGGGGGGGGTTTGGGAGGCTACACCTTC; cdr3_aa: CASSKPKGGGLGGYTF
d_call: TRBD2; clone_size: NA; j_call: TRBJ2-3; v_call: TRBV23-1; cdr3_nt: TGCGCCAGCAGTCAATATCTAGCGGGAGGGCGGTCAGATACGCAGTATTTT; cdr3_aa: CASSQYLAGGRSDTQYF
d_call: TRBD1; clone_size: NA; j_call: TRBJ1-6; v_call: TRBV5-1; cdr3_nt: TGCGCCAGCTCGGGTGAACAGGGGTACAATTCACCCCTCCACTTT; cdr3_aa: CASSGEQGYNSPLHF
d_call: TRBD2; clone_size: NA; j_call: TRBJ2-1; v_call: TRBV19; cdr3_nt: TGTGCCAGTCGGACTAGCGGGACCTCCAGCGAGCAGTTCTTC; cdr3_aa: CASRTSGTSSEQFF
d_call: TRBD1; clone_size: once; j_call: TRBJ1-3; v_call: TRBV28; cdr3_nt: TGTGCCAGCAGTTCCGGACAGGGGCTGACCCTCGGAAACACCATATATTTT; cdr3_aa: CASSSGQGLTLGNTIYF